The T cell receptor (beta chain) described here comes from a study of blood T cells in healthy people across ages. Next came a second PCR, run for about 6 to 12 cycles, which used a sample-barcoded 5' primer along with a J-beta primer mix. Via MiXCR, TCRdb re-called the 5' RACE reads, giving one row per CDR3 protein. The sample holds about 1.4 million distinct CDR3 sequences, roughly 59% seen once. V was clipped by 3 bases and J by 2 bases, with 11 bases between them. This CDR3 contains 15 residues. The sequence came from a man aged 18 to 30 in good health. What was sequenced was blood. The chain carries TRBV12-3 or TRBV12-4 and TRBJ2-1, with D perhaps matching TRBD1 or TRBD2 (5 bases each). CDR3 protein: CASSLGPETYNEQFF. CDR3 DNA sequence: TGTGCCAGCAGTTTGGGACCCGAAACCTACAATGAGCAGTTCTTC.